This T cell receptor (beta chain) was obtained from a study of cytomegalovirus exposure and HLA in healthy donors. Regarding this clone: The antigen remains unidentified.

The PCR contained 60 Vbeta and 13 Jbeta primers. The repertoire was sequenced with immunoSEQ multiplex PCR; TCRdb's copy has only in-frame clones and lacks some. The table records 180,000 or so clones, about three quarters of them present only once. Whole-study findings and limits: It was shown in a later analysis that HLA-associated TCR beta chains were more clonally expanded than other, equally common chains.

The CDR3 covers 13 residues. V lost 4 bases to trimming and J lost 8 bases; unmatched junction nucleotides: 8. Germline V gives CDR1 SGHDT, CDR2 YYEEEE. The clonotype comes from a man between 18 and 35 years old in good health and CMV-seronegative. The chain employs TRBV5-6 and TRBJ1-2, with TRBD1 identical over 7 bases. The specimen sequenced was PBMCs. CDR3 region: CASSKYTGVGYTF. The CDR3 DNA sequence: TGTGCCAGCAGCAAGTATACAGGGGTAGGCTACACCTTC.